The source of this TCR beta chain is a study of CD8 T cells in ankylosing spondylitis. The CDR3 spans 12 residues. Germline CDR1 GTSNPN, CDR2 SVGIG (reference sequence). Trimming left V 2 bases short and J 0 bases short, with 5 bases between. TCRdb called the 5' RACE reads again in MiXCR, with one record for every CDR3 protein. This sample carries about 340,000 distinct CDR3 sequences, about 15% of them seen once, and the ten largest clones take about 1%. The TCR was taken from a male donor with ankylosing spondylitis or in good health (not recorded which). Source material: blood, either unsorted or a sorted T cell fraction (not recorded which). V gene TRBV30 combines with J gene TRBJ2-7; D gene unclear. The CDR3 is CAWSSLSYEQYF. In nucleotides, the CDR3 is TGTGCCTGGAGTTCCCTCTCCTACGAGCAGTACTTC.